This T cell receptor (beta chain) emerged from a study of OX40 agonist ivuxolimab in advanced cancers. People who had autoimmune disease history or systemic immunosuppression were excluded. The CDR3 spans 12 residues. V lost 7 bases to trimming and J lost 6 bases, with 11 bases between them. Per the germline V gene, CDR1 is MDHEN and CDR2 is SYDVKM. The repertoire was sequenced with immunoSEQ multiplex PCR; TCRdb's copy has only in-frame clones and lacks some. The table shows over 30,000 clones, with roughly 86% occurring only once. The receptor was derived from an adult with an advanced solid tumor such as melanoma, head and neck, liver or kidney cancer. The chain links TRBV28 to TRBJ2-3, with D unclear. The source was CD4+ or CD8+ T cells sorted from blood, collected in a trial of the OX40 agonist ivuxolimab. CDR3 coding DNA: TGTGCCAGCACCCCGGGTGGGGATACGCAGTATTTT. It is translated as CASTPGGDTQYF. The variable domain in full, with the rest retrieved from reference TRBV28 and TRBJ2-3, is DVKVTQSSRYLVKRTGEKVFLECVQDMDHENMFWYRQDPGLGLRLIYFSYDVKMKEKGDIPEGYSVSREKKERFSLILESASTNQTSMYLCASTPGGDTQYFGPGTRLTVL.